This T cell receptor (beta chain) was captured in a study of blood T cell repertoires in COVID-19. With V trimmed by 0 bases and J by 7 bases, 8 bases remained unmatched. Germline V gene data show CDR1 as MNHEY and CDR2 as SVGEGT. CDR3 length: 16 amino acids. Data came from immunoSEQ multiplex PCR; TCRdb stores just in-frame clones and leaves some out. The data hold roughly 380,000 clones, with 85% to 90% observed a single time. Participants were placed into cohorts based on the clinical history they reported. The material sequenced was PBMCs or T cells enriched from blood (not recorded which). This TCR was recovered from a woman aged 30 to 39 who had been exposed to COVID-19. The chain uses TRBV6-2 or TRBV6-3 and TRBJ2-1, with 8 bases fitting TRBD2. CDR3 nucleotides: TGTGCCAGCAGTTACTCCGGCGGGAGGTTAGGGAATGAGCAGTTCTTC. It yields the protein CASSYSGGRLGNEQFF.